A selection of T cell receptor beta chains follows, all from one sample in a study of CD8 T cells in ankylosing spondylitis. TCRdb re-derived calls from the 5' RACE reads in MiXCR, one entry per CDR3 protein. The table includes around 340,000 distinct CDR3 sequences, about 15% detected once. The material sequenced was blood, either unsorted or a sorted T cell fraction (not recorded which). The receptors shown here come from a male donor with ankylosing spondylitis or in good health (not recorded which). Each CDR3 is given with its conserved first and last residue. Fields, in order: J gene, D gene, V gene, CDR3 length, clone size, CDR3 DNA, CDR3 protein. The D gene is left open where the match is weak. Size is stated for part of the rows, as once, few or many counts, or as a class when the clone is expanded.

j_gene: TRBJ1-3
d_gene: -
v_gene: TRBV6-2/TRBV6-3
len: 15
abundance: few
CDR3nt: TGTGCCAGCAGTTGGGACCTTCTTTCTGGAAACACCATATATTTT
CDR3aa: CASSWDLLSGNTIYF

j_gene: TRBJ2-2
d_gene: -
v_gene: TRBV12-3/TRBV12-4
len: 12
abundance: many
CDR3nt: TGTGCCAGCAGCCTGAGGACCGGGGAGCTGTTTTTT
CDR3aa: CASSLRTGELFF

j_gene: TRBJ1-5
d_gene: -
v_gene: TRBV9
len: 18
abundance: few
CDR3nt: TGTGCCAGCAGCGTAAACCACAGGTACCCGGGCGGCAATCAGCCCCAGCATTTT
CDR3aa: CASSVNHRYPGGNQPQHF

j_gene: TRBJ2-2
d_gene: -
v_gene: TRBV2
len: 14
abundance: -
CDR3nt: TGTGCCAGCAGACGGGACGGGAACACCGGGGAGCTGTTTTTT
CDR3aa: CASRRDGNTGELFF

j_gene: TRBJ1-1
d_gene: -
v_gene: TRBV6-2/TRBV6-3
len: 13
abundance: -
CDR3nt: TGTGCCAGCAGTTACTCAGGGTGGACTGAAGCTTTCTTT
CDR3aa: CASSYSGWTEAFF

j_gene: TRBJ1-4
d_gene: TRBD1
v_gene: TRBV14
len: 17
abundance: many
CDR3nt: TGTGCCAGCAGCCAAGACACCGGGACAGGGTCTAATGAAAAACTGTTTTTT
CDR3aa: CASSQDTGTGSNEKLFF

j_gene: TRBJ2-5
d_gene: -
v_gene: TRBV5-1
len: 13
abundance: -
CDR3nt: TGCGCCAGCAGCTATCAGTCCCAAGAGACCCAGTACTTC
CDR3aa: CASSYQSQETQYF

j_gene: TRBJ2-5
d_gene: -
v_gene: TRBV14
len: 13
abundance: -
CDR3nt: TGTGCCAGCAGCCGATCCGGGTGGGAGACCCAGTACTTC
CDR3aa: CASSRSGWETQYF

j_gene: TRBJ2-5
d_gene: -
v_gene: TRBV11-2
len: 13
abundance: many
CDR3nt: TGTGCCAGCAGCTTAGGACACGTAGAGACCCAGTACTTC
CDR3aa: CASSLGHVETQYF

j_gene: TRBJ2-3
d_gene: TRBD2
v_gene: TRBV7-2
len: 15
abundance: many
CDR3nt: TGTGCCAGCAGCAGCGGGGGGGGGAGGACAGATACGCAGTATTTT
CDR3aa: CASSSGGGRTDTQYF

j_gene: TRBJ2-3
d_gene: TRBD2
v_gene: TRBV20-1
len: 16
abundance: -
CDR3nt: TGCAGTGCTCGACTAGCGGGAGGGCCCGGCACAGATACGCAGTATTTT
CDR3aa: CSARLAGGPGTDTQYF

j_gene: TRBJ1-1
d_gene: -
v_gene: TRBV2
len: 12
abundance: few
CDR3nt: TGTGCCAGCAGTGGGTCGTCCTCTGAAGCTTTCTTT
CDR3aa: CASSGSSSEAFF

j_gene: TRBJ2-5
d_gene: TRBD2
v_gene: TRBV5-1
len: 16
abundance: -
CDR3nt: TGCGCCAGCAGCTTGGCCAGCGGGGTTCGAGAAGAGACCCAGTACTTC
CDR3aa: CASSLASGVREETQYF

j_gene: TRBJ2-3
d_gene: TRBD2
v_gene: TRBV6-1
len: 14
abundance: once
CDR3nt: TGTGCCAGCAGGACTAGCGGAACCACAGATACGCAGTATTTT
CDR3aa: CASRTSGTTDTQYF

j_gene: TRBJ1-1
d_gene: -
v_gene: TRBV10-3
len: 15
abundance: -
CDR3nt: TGTGCCATCAGTGCCGCGACAGCTTTGAACACTGAAGCTTTCTTT
CDR3aa: CAISAATALNTEAFF

j_gene: TRBJ2-2
d_gene: -
v_gene: TRBV12-3/TRBV12-4
len: 14
abundance: few
CDR3nt: TGTGCCAGCAGTTTTTTAGCGAACACCGGGGAGCTGTTTTTT
CDR3aa: CASSFLANTGELFF

j_gene: TRBJ1-1
d_gene: TRBD1
v_gene: TRBV6-1
len: 15
abundance: few
CDR3nt: TGTGCCAGCAGTCGCGTACCCGGGACAGGGTCAATGGCTTTCTTT
CDR3aa: CASSRVPGTGSMAFF

j_gene: TRBJ2-7
d_gene: TRBD1
v_gene: TRBV5-8
len: 16
abundance: -
CDR3nt: TGTGCCAGCAGCGCCGGGCCAGGGGGATTCACCTACGAGCAGTACTTC
CDR3aa: CASSAGPGGFTYEQYF

j_gene: TRBJ2-7
d_gene: TRBD1
v_gene: TRBV2
len: 14
abundance: few
CDR3nt: TGTGCCAGCACCAGGGGGCTAATCTCCTACGAGCAGTACTTC
CDR3aa: CASTRGLISYEQYF

j_gene: TRBJ2-1
d_gene: -
v_gene: TRBV5-1
len: 16
abundance: -
CDR3nt: TGCGCCAGCAGCTGGGGGCAGATGAGCTCCTACAATGAGCAGTTCTTC
CDR3aa: CASSWGQMSSYNEQFF

j_gene: TRBJ2-1
d_gene: TRBD2
v_gene: TRBV20-1
len: 15
abundance: -
CDR3nt: TGCAGTGCTCCCAGGGGGGGTAGCGGGAGTTTAGAGCAGTTCTTC
CDR3aa: CSAPRGGSGSLEQFF

j_gene: TRBJ2-3
d_gene: -
v_gene: TRBV7-2
len: 14
abundance: -
CDR3nt: TGTGCCAGCAGCTTAGGGCAGGGGACTTATACGCAGTATTTT
CDR3aa: CASSLGQGTYTQYF

j_gene: TRBJ2-1
d_gene: -
v_gene: TRBV7-2
len: 13
abundance: few
CDR3nt: TGTGCCAGCAGCTTCCGACAGGTCAATGAGCAGTTCTTC
CDR3aa: CASSFRQVNEQFF

j_gene: TRBJ2-5
d_gene: TRBD2
v_gene: TRBV12-3/TRBV12-4
len: 17
abundance: few
CDR3nt: TGTGCCAGCAGTTTAATGAGCGGGGGGCCACAGATAAAGACCCAGTACTTC
CDR3aa: CASSLMSGGPQIKTQYF

j_gene: TRBJ2-7
d_gene: -
v_gene: TRBV5-5
len: 16
abundance: many
CDR3nt: TGTGCCAGCAGCTTGGCCGGTCGGGGGAGTGGTTACGAGCAGTACTTC
CDR3aa: CASSLAGRGSGYEQYF

j_gene: TRBJ2-3
d_gene: TRBD2
v_gene: TRBV20-1
len: 16
abundance: -
CDR3nt: TGCAGTGCTCCCACCCGGGCGGGAGGAGTGGCAGATACGCAGTATTTT
CDR3aa: CSAPTRAGGVADTQYF

j_gene: TRBJ2-5
d_gene: -
v_gene: TRBV3-1
len: 15
abundance: few
CDR3nt: TGTGCCAGCAGCCAAGCTACCTCGAGAGGGAAGACCCAGTACTTC
CDR3aa: CASSQATSRGKTQYF

j_gene: TRBJ2-5
d_gene: TRBD2
v_gene: TRBV19
len: 16
abundance: few
CDR3nt: TGTGCCAGTAGTATCCGAAGCGGGGGTGCTGGAGAGACCCAGTACTTC
CDR3aa: CASSIRSGGAGETQYF